These 11 T cell receptor beta chains were sequenced from one sample in a study of T cells after yellow fever vaccination. TCRdb re-derived calls from the 5' RACE reads in MiXCR, one entry per CDR3 protein. The table records about 510,000 distinct CDR3 sequences, 20% to 25% of them present only once. Sample: PBMCs, taken about 21 days after the first yellow fever vaccination. These receptors originate from a young man who received the YFV17D yellow fever vaccine.

The chain employs TRBV20-1 and TRBJ1-2; 9 bases align to TRBD1. The germline gives CDR1 DFQATT, CDR2 SNEGSKA (reference sequence). The CDR3 spans 12 residues. With V trimmed by 6 bases and J by 5 bases, 4 bases remained unmatched. CDR3 loop: CSAPGTGYGYTF. The CDR3 DNA sequence: TGCAGTGCGCCCGGGACAGGGTATGGCTACACCTTC.

This clonotype was seen more than once but under ten times. The chain links TRBV7-3 to TRBJ2-3; 9 bases map to TRBD2. Germline V gene sequence: CDR1 SGHTA, CDR2 FQGTGA. The CDR3 sequence is 15 residues long. The V and J ends lost 6 bases and 4 bases, in that order; junction bases with no gene match: 8. The CDR3 region has the DNA TGTGCCAGCAGTTCTAGCGGGGAAGAGGCAGATACGCAGTATTTT. This sequence encodes CASSSSGEEADTQYF.

The rearrangement joins TRBV12-3 or TRBV12-4 to TRBJ2-4; possible D gene TRBD2, 7 bases. The CDR3 has 14 amino acids. V lost 3 bases and J lost 9, with 15 bases in between. The CDR3 DNA sequence: TGTGCCAGCAGTTTTAATTTGGGAGGGGGCATTCAGTACTTC. Translating it yields CASSFNLGGGIQYF.

This rearrangement joins TRBV20-1 to TRBJ2-7; the D gene is possibly TRBD1 (5 bases). Looked up from germline, CDR1 is DFQATT and CDR2 is SNEGSKA (reference sequence). This CDR3 spans 15 amino acids. The germline V and J ends were trimmed by 1 base and 2 bases, with 15 bases remaining between them. This chain's CDR3 is CSARAYDRVTYEQYF. The CDR3 region has the DNA TGCAGTGCTAGAGCGTACGACAGAGTAACCTACGAGCAGTACTTC.

In its sample, this clonotype was seen a few times. The V and J genes are TRBV29-1 and TRBJ2-1; TRBD2 matches at 11 bases. Germline-derived CDR1 and CDR2 are SQVTM and ANQGSEA. This CDR3 is built from 17 residues. Unmatched junction bases numbered 4, after V lost 0 bases and J lost 0 bases. The CDR3 sequence is CSVEELAGAVSYNEQFF. The CDR3 DNA is TGCAGCGTTGAAGAACTAGCGGGGGCCGTCTCCTACAATGAGCAGTTCTTC.

The chain links TRBV5-1 to TRBJ1-3; no definite D call. Trimming took 4 bases from V and 2 from J, leaving 10 bases between them. The CDR3 length is 14 residues. Germline CDR1 reads SGHRS; CDR2 reads YFSETQ. As DNA, the CDR3 is TGCGCCAGCAGCCCTGTCAGTACTGGAAACACCATATATTTT. Its translation is CASSPVSTGNTIYF.

This clonotype was picked up a small number of times. J is TRBJ2-6 and V is TRBV19; unclear D gene. Trimming removed 6 bases at V and 0 bases at J, with 9 bases between. This CDR3 spans 15 amino acids. The germline CDR1 and CDR2 sequences are LNHDA and SQIVND (reference sequence). The CDR3 sequence: CASRDGRSGANVLTF. In DNA, the CDR3 is TGTGCCAGTAGGGACGGCCGCTCTGGGGCCAACGTCCTGACTTTC.

Many counts were recorded for this clonotype. The V gene is TRBV5-1, the J gene TRBJ2-3, with D unresolved. The CDR3 loop spans 16 amino acids. The V gene lost 1 base and the J gene lost 0 bases, with 12 bases spanning the gap. The germline V gene encodes CDR1 SGHRS and CDR2 YFSETQ. The CDR3 DNA follows: TGCGCCAGCAGCTTGAGTGCGGATCCGAGCACAGATACGCAGTATTTT. Translation gives CASSLSADPSTDTQYF.

This clonotype was seen only a few times. This chain links TRBV5-4 with TRBJ2-7; TRBD1 matches at 8 bases. Trimming at V came to 5 bases and at J to 5 bases, leaving 3 bases not matched to a gene. Germline CDR1 SGHNT, CDR2 YYREEE (reference sequence). This CDR3 contains 12 residues. The CDR3, as DNA: TGTGCCAGCAGTGACAGGGGAAACGAGCAGTACGTC. It yields the protein CASSDRGNEQYV.

This sequence joins TRBV4-1 and TRBJ2-3; D is perhaps TRBD2 (5 bases). V shed 0 bases and J shed 6 bases, with 13 bases lying between them. Germline V gene lookup returns CDR1 MGHRA and CDR2 YSYEKL. The CDR3 is 15 amino acids. The DNA for the CDR3 is TGCGCCAGCAGCCAAGATTGGGGTAGCGAGGATACGCAGTATTTT. It is translated as CASSQDWGSEDTQYF.

This clonotype appeared a single time. V is TRBV12-3 or TRBV12-4 and J is TRBJ2-4; the D gene is possibly TRBD2 (6 bases). The CDR3 extends over 17 amino acids. Between the trimmed V and J ends, which lost 6 bases and 8 bases, there was a span of 26 bases. This CDR3 reads CASSPSTVIGGPDIQYF. The CDR3 DNA follows: TGTGCCAGCAGCCCATCGACGGTTATCGGAGGGCCGGACATTCAGTACTTC.